This is a list of T cell receptor beta chains from one sample in a study of blood T cell repertoires in COVID-19. Sequencing was performed with immunoSEQ multiplex PCR; in TCRdb, only in-frame clones are kept and a portion is missing. The sample shows 100,000 to 150,000 clones, roughly 87% of them seen only once. The sample consisted of peripheral blood. The receptors stem from an older man with active or convalescent COVID-19. Both conserved end residues are part of each CDR3. A D gene is named only where the DNA matches it firmly. Clone size is stated in some rows and not others, as once, few, many or a class when expanded.

V	D	J	length	size	DNA	CDR3
TRBV6-4	TRBD2	TRBJ2-3	17	NA	TGTGCCAGCAGCCTCGGGACTAGCGGGGGGGCCAGAGATACGCAGTATTTT	CASSLGTSGGARDTQYF
TRBV3-1/TRBV3-2	NA	TRBJ1-1	15	few	TGTGCCAGCAGCCAAGGTCTGGGCAACCCAGGTGAAGCTTTCTTT	CASSQGLGNPGEAFF
TRBV29-1	NA	TRBJ1-2	11	NA	TGCAGCGTGGGGCAGGGTTATGGCTACACCTTC	CSVGQGYGYTF
TRBV10-3	NA	TRBJ2-5	13	NA	TGTGCCATCAGTTGGACAGACCAAGAGACCCAGTACTTC	CAISWTDQETQYF
TRBV19	TRBD1	TRBJ1-5	19	NA	TGTGCCAGTAGTATAGATCTTAGGGGACAGGGGGCTGGCAATCAGCCCCAGCATTTT	CASSIDLRGQGAGNQPQHF
TRBV19	NA	TRBJ2-4	18	NA	TGTGCCAGTAGTATCCGAGACGGAGCGGTCCAAGCCAAAAACATTCAGTACTTC	CASSIRDGAVQAKNIQYF
TRBV5-4	TRBD2	TRBJ2-5	15	once	TGTGCCAGCAGCTCACCACTAGCGGGGTGGAAGACCCAGTACTTC	CASSSPLAGWKTQYF
TRBV10-3	NA	TRBJ2-1	11	NA	TGTGCCATCAGTGAGTCCCGTGAGCAGTTCTTC	CAISESREQFF
TRBV19	TRBD1	TRBJ1-2	14	NA	TGTGCCAGTAGTATCGACAGGGCCTGGGATGGCTACACCTTC	CASSIDRAWDGYTF
TRBV14	NA	TRBJ1-1	16	NA	TGTGCCAGCAGCCAATTCAGGTCCCTTACGAACACTGAAGCTTTCTTT	CASSQFRSLTNTEAFF
TRBV25-1	NA	TRBJ1-6	14	NA	TGTGCCAGCAGACACACAGGGTTTTTTTCACCCCTCCACTTT	CASRHTGFFSPLHF
TRBV4-1	TRBD1	TRBJ2-7	15	NA	TGCGCCAGCAGCCAACCGACAGGGGGCCCCTACGAGCAGTACTTC	CASSQPTGGPYEQYF
TRBV9	TRBD1	TRBJ2-2	15	NA	TGTGCCAGCAGCGCCTCCGGGACAGGATCCGGGGAGCTGTTTTTT	CASSASGTGSGELFF
TRBV7-3	TRBD1	TRBJ1-6	14	NA	TGTGCCAGCAGCTTGGGACAGGGTGACTCACCCCTCCACTTT	CASSLGQGDSPLHF
TRBV7-3	TRBD2	TRBJ2-2	16	NA	TGTGCCAGCAGCGTTAGCGGGGGGCATTATACCGGGGAGCTGTTTTTT	CASSVSGGHYTGELFF
TRBV12-5	TRBD1	TRBJ2-1	16	once	TGTGCTAGTGGTTTGACCAGGACAGGGAGACTCAATGAGCAGTTCTTC	CASGLTRTGRLNEQFF
TRBV5-1	TRBD1	TRBJ1-2	15	once	TGCGCCAGCAGCTTAAAGGACAGGGAGATGTATGGCTACACCTTC	CASSLKDREMYGYTF
TRBV6-5	NA	TRBJ1-1	14	NA	TGTGCCAGCTGGGATGGAGGGTTAAACACTGAAGCTTTCTTT	CASWDGGLNTEAFF
TRBV10-3	NA	TRBJ1-1	13	once	TGTGCCATCAGCAGGGAGGGGGACACTGAAGCTTTCTTT	CAISREGDTEAFF
TRBV2	NA	TRBJ2-5	14	NA	TGTGCCAGCAGTGAGCGCGAAATGGTGGAGACCCAGTACTTC	CASSEREMVETQYF
TRBV4-2	NA	TRBJ1-3	15	NA	TGTGCCAGCAGCCAGGCCGGACAGAATGGAAACACCATATATTTT	CASSQAGQNGNTIYF
TRBV4-2	TRBD1	TRBJ2-7	13	NA	TGTGCCAGCAGGGGACAGGTTACCTACGAGCAGTACTTC	CASRGQVTYEQYF
TRBV19	NA	TRBJ2-1	14	NA	TGTGCCAGTGGGCGGGACCGGCGTTTCAATGAGCAGTTCTTC	CASGRDRRFNEQFF
TRBV11-2	TRBD1	TRBJ1-4	16	NA	TGTGCCAGCAGCCCGTCCCGGGACAGGGTATGGGAAAAACTGTTTTTT	CASSPSRDRVWEKLFF
TRBV11-2	TRBD1	TRBJ1-3	14	once	TGTGCCAGCAGCGCAACAGGGGGGGTAAACACCATATATTTT	CASSATGGVNTIYF
TRBV7-7	TRBD1	TRBJ2-1	13	NA	TGTGCCAGCAGCTTGGACAGGGGGCATGAGCAGTTCTTC	CASSLDRGHEQFF
TRBV5-8	NA	TRBJ1-4	16	NA	TGTGCCAGCAGCGCACGTGGCCGGAGCCTTAATGAAAAACTGTTTTTT	CASSARGRSLNEKLFF
TRBV4-2	NA	TRBJ2-3	16	NA	TGTGCCAGCAGCCAGCCCAAAGGGGGAGGGCCGGATACGCAGTATTTT	CASSQPKGGGPDTQYF
TRBV7-9	NA	TRBJ1-6	17	NA	TGTGCCAGCAGCGCGGCCGGGTCTCGGGAGGTTAATTCACCCCTCCACTTT	CASSAAGSREVNSPLHF
TRBV3-1/TRBV3-2	TRBD2	TRBJ2-1	15	NA	TGTGCCAGCAGCCGCCAGGGACTAGCGCGCAATGAGCAGTTCTTC	CASSRQGLARNEQFF
TRBV5-1	NA	TRBJ2-7	14	few	TGCGCCAGCAGGGAAGACAACCACTCCTACGAGCAGTACTTC	CASREDNHSYEQYF
TRBV15	NA	TRBJ2-3	14	few	TGTGCCACCAGCAGAGAGGTTATCGGGGATACGCAGTATTTT	CATSREVIGDTQYF
TRBV27	NA	TRBJ2-7	14	few	TGTGCCAGCAGGAGAGCCGGGACACAATACGAGCAGTACTTC	CASRRAGTQYEQYF
TRBV10-3	NA	TRBJ2-1	14	NA	TGTGCCATCAGTGCACAGGGAACCTACAATGAGCAGTTCTTC	CAISAQGTYNEQFF
TRBV19	NA	TRBJ2-3	13	NA	TGTGCCAGTCGGGCGGGCACCACAGATACGCAGTATTTT	CASRAGTTDTQYF
TRBV4-2	NA	TRBJ1-6	15	NA	TGTGCCAGCAGCCCAGATACGGGGAAGGATTCACCCCTCCACTTT	CASSPDTGKDSPLHF
TRBV15	NA	TRBJ2-2	16	NA	TGTGCCACCAGCAGAGATCGCGGGGGCCCGGCCGGGGAGCTGTTTTTT	CATSRDRGGPAGELFF
TRBV10-3	TRBD2	TRBJ2-5	14	NA	TGTGCCATCAGTGCTAGCGGGGGTCAAGAGACCCAGTACTTC	CAISASGGQETQYF
TRBV6-6	TRBD1	TRBJ1-5	14	NA	TGTGCCAGCAGCGTCAGGGGGAGCAATCAGCCCCAGCATTTT	CASSVRGSNQPQHF
TRBV24-1	TRBD2	TRBJ2-1	16	few	TGTGCCACCAGTGATTTGATTGCGGGAGGGCCCGATGAGCAGTTCTTC	CATSDLIAGGPDEQFF
TRBV3-1/TRBV3-2	TRBD1	TRBJ1-6	14	NA	TGTGCCAGCAGCCAAGGGACAGGGTACTCACCCCTCCACTTT	CASSQGTGYSPLHF
TRBV6-4	TRBD1	TRBJ1-1	13	NA	TGTGCCAGCAGACAGGGGATGAACACTGAAGCTTTCTTT	CASRQGMNTEAFF
TRBV9	TRBD2	TRBJ2-1	14	NA	TGTGCCAGCAGCGTTAGCGGGAGGATGGATGAGCAGTTCTTC	CASSVSGRMDEQFF
TRBV5-4	TRBD2	TRBJ2-1	17	NA	TGTGCCAGCAGCTTGGGGACTAGCGGTGACTCCTACAATGAGCAGTTCTTC	CASSLGTSGDSYNEQFF
TRBV12-3/TRBV12-4	NA	TRBJ2-1	11	once	TGTGCCAGCACTAACTACAATGAGCAGTTCTTC	CASTNYNEQFF
TRBV7-9	NA	TRBJ1-6	13	NA	TGTGCCAGCAGCCCCGACTCTAGGTCACCCCTCCACTTT	CASSPDSRSPLHF